A selection of T cell receptor beta chains follows, all from one sample in a study of T cells in tuberculosis. Only in-frame clones appear in the TCRdb table, and some are missing; sequencing was by immunoSEQ multiplex PCR. The sample records around 30,000 clones, more than 85% being singletons. Source material: PBMCs. These receptors came from a donor aged 10 to 29 with latent tuberculosis or without tuberculosis infection. CDR3s include the opening cysteine and the closing phenylalanine or tryptophan. A D gene is named only where the DNA matches it firmly. Clone size appears in some rows only: once, few, many, or a class for an expanded clone.

v_call	j_call	d_call	clone_size	cdr3_aa	cdr3_nt
TRBV19	TRBJ1-5	.	once	CASSRTVNSNQPQHF	TGTGCCAGTAGTAGGACAGTAAATAGCAATCAGCCCCAGCATTTT
TRBV29-1	TRBJ2-3	.	once	CSGTAHTDTQYF	TGCAGCGGGACAGCTCACACAGATACGCAGTATTTT
TRBV5-6	TRBJ2-1	.	.	CASSFFRLSSYNEQFF	TGTGCCAGCAGCTTTTTCAGGCTGAGCTCCTACAATGAGCAGTTCTTC
TRBV6-1	TRBJ2-3	.	.	CASKTNRESDTQYF	TGTGCCAGCAAGACAAACAGGGAGTCAGATACGCAGTATTTT
TRBV6-1	TRBJ2-7	TRBD1	.	CASSEVGQGTGRYEQYF	TGTGCCAGCAGTGAAGTTGGGCAAGGGACAGGGCGATACGAGCAGTACTTC
TRBV19	TRBJ1-5	TRBD1	.	CASSPDRGFNSNQPQHF	TGTGCCAGTAGCCCGGACAGGGGGTTTAATAGCAATCAGCCCCAGCATTTT
TRBV15	TRBJ1-4	.	.	CATSRGLQGRREKLFF	TGTGCCACCAGCAGAGGCCTACAGGGTAGGAGAGAAAAACTGTTTTTT
TRBV5-4	TRBJ2-7	TRBD2	.	CASSLKGTTGWEQYF	TGTGCCAGCAGCTTGAAGGGGACTACCGGTTGGGAGCAGTACTTC
TRBV6-5	TRBJ1-4	TRBD1	.	CASSYSSTGFGKLFF	TGTGCCAGCAGTTACTCGTCGACAGGGTTTGGGAAACTGTTTTTT
TRBV7-6	TRBJ2-1	TRBD2	.	CASSLNPGLAATFSSYNEQFF	TGTGCCAGCAGCTTAAACCCGGGACTAGCGGCAACTTTTAGCTCCTACAATGAGCAGTTCTTC
TRBV10-2	TRBJ1-2	.	once	CASRTGLYGYTF	TGCGCCAGCAGAACAGGGCTCTATGGCTACACCTTC
TRBV9	TRBJ2-5	TRBD1	.	CASSAGQGVSETQYF	TGTGCCAGCAGCGCAGGACAGGGGGTATCGGAGACCCAGTACTTC
TRBV7-6	TRBJ2-7	.	.	CASSSDGSYEQYF	TGTGCCAGCAGTTCCGACGGGTCCTACGAGCAGTACTTC
TRBV28	TRBJ1-2	.	.	CASGPRSVIAYGYTF	TGTGCCAGCGGCCCCCGGTCGGTCATAGCCTATGGCTACACCTTC
TRBV27	TRBJ2-3	.	.	CASSLEPGTDAQYF	TGTGCCAGCAGTTTAGAACCCGGCACAGATGCGCAGTATTTT
TRBV6-5	TRBJ1-1	.	.	CASSYRGNTEAFF	TGTGCCAGCAGTTACAGAGGGAACACTGAAGCTTTCTTT
TRBV7-9	TRBJ1-2	TRBD1	.	CASSLARDSPGYTF	TGTGCCAGCAGCTTAGCGCGGGACAGCCCTGGCTACACCTTC
TRBV28	TRBJ1-4	TRBD1	.	CASSPDRGNLGRNEKLFF	TGTGCCAGCAGTCCCGACAGGGGGAACTTGGGCCGGAATGAAAAACTGTTTTTT
TRBV29-1	TRBJ2-7	TRBD1	.	CSVRDRGYEQYF	TGCAGCGTCCGGGACAGGGGGTACGAGCAGTACTTC
TRBV6-5	TRBJ2-2	.	.	CASGGLGGTGELFF	TGTGCCAGCGGAGGACTCGGGGGTACCGGGGAGCTGTTTTTT
TRBV29-1	TRBJ1-1	TRBD1	.	CSVEGPTGVMAEAFF	TGCAGCGTTGAGGGGCCTACAGGGGTCATGGCTGAAGCTTTCTTT
TRBV14	TRBJ2-4	.	.	CASSQGGLDKNIQYF	TGTGCCAGCAGCCAAGGAGGGCTGGACAAAAACATTCAGTACTTC
TRBV2	TRBJ2-7	TRBD2	.	CASSERGGGIYEQYF	TGTGCCAGCAGTGAAAGGGGCGGGGGAATCTACGAGCAGTACTTC
TRBV11-3	TRBJ2-1	TRBD1	few	CASSLDQGGTGAPNEQFF	TGTGCCAGCAGCTTAGATCAGGGTGGGACAGGGGCCCCCAATGAGCAGTTCTTC
TRBV11-3	TRBJ2-7	.	.	CASSLGQVF	TGTGCCAGCAGCTTAGGGCAGGTGTTC
TRBV19	TRBJ1-2	TRBD1	.	CASSRQGISYGYTF	TGTGCCAGTAGCAGACAGGGGATCAGCTATGGCTACACCTTC
TRBV15	TRBJ2-3	TRBD2	.	CATSRSLAVDTQYF	TGTGCCACCAGCAGAAGCCTAGCGGTAGATACGCAGTATTTT
TRBV19	TRBJ1-5	TRBD1	.	CASSATSGTGARPQHF	TGTGCCAGTAGTGCAACGTCGGGGACAGGGGCAAGGCCCCAGCATTTT
TRBV28	TRBJ2-7	.	.	CASTYQGFYEQYF	TGTGCCAGCACCTACCAGGGGTTCTACGAGCAGTACTTC
TRBV13	TRBJ2-7	.	.	CASSLYGGYPRLTGEQYF	TGTGCCAGCAGCTTATATGGTGGCTACCCCCGCCTTACGGGGGAGCAGTACTTC
TRBV6-1	TRBJ1-5	.	.	CASSAVGGGNQPQHF	TGTGCCAGCAGTGCGGTGGGGGGGGGCAATCAGCCCCAGCATTTT
TRBV6-1	TRBJ2-2	TRBD1	.	CASRMGQGYTGELFF	TGTGCCAGCAGAATGGGACAGGGGTACACCGGGGAGCTGTTTTTT
TRBV2	TRBJ1-2	TRBD1	once	CASRLQGAMGYTF	TGTGCCAGCAGGCTACAGGGGGCAATGGGCTACACCTTC
TRBV6-5	TRBJ1-2	TRBD1	.	CASNSRDRPNYGYTF	TGTGCCAGCAACAGCCGGGACAGGCCAAACTATGGCTACACCTTC
TRBV28	TRBJ1-2	.	.	CASSFQGTNYGYTF	TGTGCCAGCAGTTTCCAGGGGACTAACTATGGCTACACCTTC
TRBV28	TRBJ1-1	TRBD1	.	CASSPIRDSPIEAFF	TGTGCCAGCAGTCCCATTCGGGACAGCCCAATTGAAGCTTTCTTT
TRBV10-3	TRBJ1-1	.	.	CATAGNTEAFF	TGTGCCACCGCGGGGAACACTGAAGCTTTCTTT
TRBV29-1	TRBJ1-1	.	.	CSVVEWGDTEAFF	TGCAGCGTTGTCGAGTGGGGGGACACTGAAGCTTTCTTT
TRBV9	TRBJ2-3	TRBD2	.	CASSLGGTLRVDTQYF	TGTGCCAGCAGTTTGGGGGGGACCCTGAGGGTGGATACGCAGTATTTT
TRBV28	TRBJ2-1	TRBD2	.	CASSPQASGRHEQFF	TGTGCCAGCAGCCCCCAGGCTAGCGGGAGACATGAGCAGTTCTTC
TRBV7-2	TRBJ1-5	TRBD1	.	CASRSDRSSNQPQHF	TGTGCCAGCAGATCGGACAGGAGCTCTAATCAGCCCCAGCATTTT
TRBV5-4	TRBJ2-1	TRBD2	.	CASSLAETSAVVF	TGTGCCAGCAGCTTGGCAGAGACTAGCGCAGTGGTCTTC
TRBV27	TRBJ1-4	TRBD1	.	CASSSRPGGVEKLFF	TGTGCCAGCAGTTCCCGCCCAGGGGGTGTCGAAAAACTGTTTTTT